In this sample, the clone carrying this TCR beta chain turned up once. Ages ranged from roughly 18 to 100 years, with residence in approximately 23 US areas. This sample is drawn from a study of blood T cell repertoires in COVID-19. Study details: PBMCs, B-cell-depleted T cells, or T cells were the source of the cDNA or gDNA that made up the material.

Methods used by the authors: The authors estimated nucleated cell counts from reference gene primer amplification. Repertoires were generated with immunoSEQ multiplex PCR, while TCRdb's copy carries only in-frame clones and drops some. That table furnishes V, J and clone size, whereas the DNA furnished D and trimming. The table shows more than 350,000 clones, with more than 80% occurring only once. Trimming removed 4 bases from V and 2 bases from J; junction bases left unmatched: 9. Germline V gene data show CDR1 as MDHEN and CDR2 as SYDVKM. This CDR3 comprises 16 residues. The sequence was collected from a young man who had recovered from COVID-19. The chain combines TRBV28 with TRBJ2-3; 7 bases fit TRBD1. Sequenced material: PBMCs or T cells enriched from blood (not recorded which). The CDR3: CASSWGFGTDTDTQYF. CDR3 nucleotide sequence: TGTGCCAGCAGTTGGGGGTTTGGGACAGACACAGATACGCAGTATTTT.